This T cell receptor (beta chain) was captured by sequencing in a study of T cells in Graves' hyperthyroidism and ophthalmopathy. TCR beta CDR3 region amplification was performed from RNA transcripts. First-round RT-PCR with HTBI primers amplified the TCR CDR3 region. Via MiXCR, TCRdb re-called the multiplex PCR reads, giving one row per CDR3 protein. This sample has hundreds of thousands of distinct CDR3 sequences, with 15% found just once. This clonotype appeared a few times. Trimming stripped 2 bases from V and 8 bases from J, with 7 bases between. The CDR3 is 11 residues long. Germline CDR1 DFQATT, CDR2 SNEGSKA (reference sequence).

The sequenced sample was blood. The chain joins TRBV20-1 to TRBJ2-1; no firm D call. This sequence was found in a young woman with Graves' hyperthyroidism. The CDR3 reads CSARLVHEQFF. CDR3 DNA sequence: TGCAGTGCTAGACTAGTCCATGAGCAGTTCTTC.